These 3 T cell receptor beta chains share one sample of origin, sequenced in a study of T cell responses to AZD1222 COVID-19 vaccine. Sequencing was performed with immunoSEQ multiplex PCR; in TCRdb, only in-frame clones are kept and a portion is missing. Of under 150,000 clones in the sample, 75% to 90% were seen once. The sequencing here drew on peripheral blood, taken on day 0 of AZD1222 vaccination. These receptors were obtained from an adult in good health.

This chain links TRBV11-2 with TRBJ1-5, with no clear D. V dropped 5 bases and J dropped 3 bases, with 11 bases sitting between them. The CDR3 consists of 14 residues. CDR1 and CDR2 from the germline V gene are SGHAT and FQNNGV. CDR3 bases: TGTGCCAGCAGCGGCGCGGGCTTCAATCAGCCCCAGCATTTT. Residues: CASSGAGFNQPQHF.

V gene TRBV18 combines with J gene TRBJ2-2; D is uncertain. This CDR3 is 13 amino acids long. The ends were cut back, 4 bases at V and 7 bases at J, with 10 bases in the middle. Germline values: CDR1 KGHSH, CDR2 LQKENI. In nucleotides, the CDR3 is TGTGCCAGCTCACGAGATTGGAGCGGGGAGCTGTTTTTT. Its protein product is CASSRDWSGELFF. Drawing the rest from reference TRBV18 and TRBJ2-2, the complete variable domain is NAGVMQNPRHLVRRRGQEARLRCSPMKGHSHVYWYRQLPEEGLKFMVYLQKENIIDESGMPKERFSAEFPKEGPSILRIQQVVRGDSAAYFCASSRDWSGELFFGEGSRLTVL.

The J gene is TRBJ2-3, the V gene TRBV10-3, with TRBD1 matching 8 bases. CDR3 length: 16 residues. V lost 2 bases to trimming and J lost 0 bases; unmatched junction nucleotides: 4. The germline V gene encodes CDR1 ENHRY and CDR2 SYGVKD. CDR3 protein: CAISEGRGRSTDTQYF. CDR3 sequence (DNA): TGTGCCATCAGTGAGGGCAGGGGGCGCAGCACAGATACGCAGTATTTT.